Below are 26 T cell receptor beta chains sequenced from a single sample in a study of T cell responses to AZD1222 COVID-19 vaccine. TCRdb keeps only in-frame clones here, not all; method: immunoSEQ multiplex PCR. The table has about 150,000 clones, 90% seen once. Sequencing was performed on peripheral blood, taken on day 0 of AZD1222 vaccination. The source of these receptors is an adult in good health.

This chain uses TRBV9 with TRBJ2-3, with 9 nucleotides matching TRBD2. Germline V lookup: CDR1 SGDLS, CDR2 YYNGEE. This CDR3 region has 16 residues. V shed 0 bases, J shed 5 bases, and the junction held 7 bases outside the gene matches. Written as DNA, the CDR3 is TGTGCCAGCAGCGTAGGAGGGACTAGCAGGATAGATACGCAGTATTTT. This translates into CASSVGGTSRIDTQYF.

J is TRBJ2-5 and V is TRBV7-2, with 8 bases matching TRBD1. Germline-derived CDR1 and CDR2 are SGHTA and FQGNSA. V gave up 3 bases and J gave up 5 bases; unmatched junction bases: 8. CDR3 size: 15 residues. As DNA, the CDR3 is TGTGCCAGCAGCTTCGCCGGGACAGGCTATGAGACCCAGTACTTC. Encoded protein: CASSFAGTGYETQYF.

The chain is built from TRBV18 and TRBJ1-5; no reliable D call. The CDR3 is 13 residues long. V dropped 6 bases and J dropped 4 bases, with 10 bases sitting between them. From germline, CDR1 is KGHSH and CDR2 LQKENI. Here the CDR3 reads CASSNTRNQPQHF. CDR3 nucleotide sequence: TGTGCCAGCTCGAACACACGGAATCAGCCCCAGCATTTT.

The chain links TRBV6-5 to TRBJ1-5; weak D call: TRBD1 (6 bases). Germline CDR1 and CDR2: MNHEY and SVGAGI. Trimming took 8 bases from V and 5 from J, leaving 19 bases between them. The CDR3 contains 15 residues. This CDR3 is CASGGGRGVHQPQHF. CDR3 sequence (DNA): TGTGCCAGCGGGGGAGGGAGGGGGGTTCATCAGCCCCAGCATTTT.

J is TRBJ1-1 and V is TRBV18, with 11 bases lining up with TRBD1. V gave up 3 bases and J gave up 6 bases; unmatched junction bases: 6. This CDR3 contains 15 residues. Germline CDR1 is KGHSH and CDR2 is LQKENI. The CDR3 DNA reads TGTGCCAGCTCACCCTGGGACAGGGGGGTGCCTGAAGCTTTCTTT. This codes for CASSPWDRGVPEAFF.

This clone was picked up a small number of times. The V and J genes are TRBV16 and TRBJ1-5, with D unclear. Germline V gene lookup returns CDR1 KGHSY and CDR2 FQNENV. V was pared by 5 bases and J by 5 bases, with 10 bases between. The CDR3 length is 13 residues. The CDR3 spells CASSAGIDQPQHF. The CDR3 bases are TGTGCCAGCAGCGCCGGGATCGATCAGCCCCAGCATTTT.

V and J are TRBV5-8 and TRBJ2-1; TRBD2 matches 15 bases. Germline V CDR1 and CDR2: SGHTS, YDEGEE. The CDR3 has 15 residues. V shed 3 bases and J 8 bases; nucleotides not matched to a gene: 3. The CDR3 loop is CASSSGLAGGYEQFF. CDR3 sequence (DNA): TGTGCCAGCAGCTCGGGACTAGCGGGAGGATATGAGCAGTTCTTC.

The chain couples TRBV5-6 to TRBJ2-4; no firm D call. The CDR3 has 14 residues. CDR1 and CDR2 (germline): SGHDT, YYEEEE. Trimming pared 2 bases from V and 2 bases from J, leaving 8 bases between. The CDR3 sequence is CASSFVETKNIQYF. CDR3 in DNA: TGTGCCAGCAGCTTTGTAGAGACCAAAAACATTCAGTACTTC.

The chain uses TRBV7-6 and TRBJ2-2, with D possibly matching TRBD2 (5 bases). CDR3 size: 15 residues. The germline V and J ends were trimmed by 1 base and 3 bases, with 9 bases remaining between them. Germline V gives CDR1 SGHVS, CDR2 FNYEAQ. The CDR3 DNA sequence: TGTGCCAGCAGCTTAGGAGGGTGGGACACCGGGGAGCTGTTTTTT. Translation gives CASSLGGWDTGELFF.

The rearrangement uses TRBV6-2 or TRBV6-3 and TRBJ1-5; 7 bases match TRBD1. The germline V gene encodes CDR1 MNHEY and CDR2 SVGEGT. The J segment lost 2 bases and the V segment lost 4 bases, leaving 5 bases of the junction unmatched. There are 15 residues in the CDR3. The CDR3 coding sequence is TGTGCCAGCAGTTCCTTTGGACAGGGCAATCAGCCCCAGCATTTT. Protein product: CASSSFGQGNQPQHF.

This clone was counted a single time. The CDR3 is CASSHGTGGQETQYF. The CDR3 coding sequence is TGCGCCAGCAGCCACGGAACAGGGGGGCAAGAGACCCAGTACTTC. The chain recombines TRBV5-1 with TRBJ2-5, with 8 bases lining up with TRBD1. Germline trimming cut 4 bases from V and 2 bases from J; bases unmatched to any gene: 7. The V gene's germline CDR1 is SGHRS and CDR2 YFSETQ. This CDR3 region has 15 residues. The full variable domain, completed using reference TRBV5-1 and TRBJ2-5, is KAGVTQTPRYLIKTRGQQVTLSCSPISGHRSVSWYQQTPGQGLQFLFEYFSETQRNKGNFPGRFSGRQFSNSRSEMNVSTLELGDSALYLCASSHGTGGQETQYFGPGTRLLVL.

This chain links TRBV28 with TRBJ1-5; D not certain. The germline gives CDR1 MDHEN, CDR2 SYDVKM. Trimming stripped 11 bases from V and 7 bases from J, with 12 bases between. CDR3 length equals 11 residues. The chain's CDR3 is CAVQGVQPQHF. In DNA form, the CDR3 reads TGTGCCGTACAAGGTGTACAGCCCCAGCATTTT.

The CDR3 DNA sequence: TGTGCCAGCAGCGTAGCCTCATCGGGCGAGACCCAGTACTTC. Its translation is CASSVASSGETQYF. This chain joins TRBV9 and TRBJ2-5; D unresolved. Germline CDR1 reads SGDLS; CDR2 reads YYNGEE. Between the trimmed V and J ends, which lost 0 bases and 5 bases, there was a span of 11 bases. This CDR3 has 14 residues.

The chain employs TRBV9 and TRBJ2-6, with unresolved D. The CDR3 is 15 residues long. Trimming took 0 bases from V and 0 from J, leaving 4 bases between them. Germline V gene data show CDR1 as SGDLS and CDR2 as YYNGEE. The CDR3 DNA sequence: TGTGCCAGCAGCGTAGGTGCCTCTGGGGCCAACGTCCTGACTTTC. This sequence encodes CASSVGASGANVLTF.

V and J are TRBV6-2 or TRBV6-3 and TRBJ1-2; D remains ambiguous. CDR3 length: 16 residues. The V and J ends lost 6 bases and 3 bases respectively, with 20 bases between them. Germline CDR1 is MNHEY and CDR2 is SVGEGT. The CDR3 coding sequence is TGTGCCAGCAGCCACGACGGTTACCCGAGTCACTATGGCTACACCTTC. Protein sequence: CASSHDGYPSHYGYTF.

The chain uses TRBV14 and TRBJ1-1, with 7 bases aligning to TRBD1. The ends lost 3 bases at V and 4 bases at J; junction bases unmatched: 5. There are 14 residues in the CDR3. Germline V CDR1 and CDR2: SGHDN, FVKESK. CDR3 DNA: TGTGCCAGCAGCCAGGCAGGGGGTCTCACTGAAGCTTTCTTT. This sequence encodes CASSQAGGLTEAFF.

CDR3 loop: CASSVFQRAGWNEQFF. DNA of the CDR3: TGTGCCAGCAGCGTATTTCAGAGGGCGGGATGGAATGAGCAGTTCTTC. This chain connects TRBV9 to TRBJ2-1; D is possibly TRBD2 (6 bases). CDR3 length: 16 amino acids. The V gene's germline CDR1 is SGDLS and CDR2 YYNGEE. V lost 1 base and J 7 bases, leaving 18 bases between the germline ends.

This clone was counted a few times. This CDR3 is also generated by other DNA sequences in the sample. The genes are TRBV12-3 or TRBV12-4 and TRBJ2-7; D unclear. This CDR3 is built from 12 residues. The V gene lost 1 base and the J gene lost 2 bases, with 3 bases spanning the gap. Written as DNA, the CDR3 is TGTGCCAGCAGTTTAGGCGCCTACGAGCAGTACTTC. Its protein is CASSLGAYEQYF.

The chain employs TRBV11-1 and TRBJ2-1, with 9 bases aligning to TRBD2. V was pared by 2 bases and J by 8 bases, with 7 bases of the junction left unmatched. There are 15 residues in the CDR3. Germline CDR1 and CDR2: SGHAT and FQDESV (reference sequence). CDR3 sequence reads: CASSLLAGIGHEQFF. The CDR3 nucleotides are TGTGCCAGCAGCTTACTAGCGGGAATAGGCCATGAGCAGTTCTTC.

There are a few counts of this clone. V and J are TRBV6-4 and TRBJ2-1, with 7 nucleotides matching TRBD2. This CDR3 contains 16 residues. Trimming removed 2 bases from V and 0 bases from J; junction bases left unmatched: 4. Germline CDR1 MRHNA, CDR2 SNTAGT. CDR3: CASSDSGRASYNEQFF. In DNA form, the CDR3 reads TGTGCCAGCAGTGACAGTGGGAGGGCCTCCTACAATGAGCAGTTCTTC.

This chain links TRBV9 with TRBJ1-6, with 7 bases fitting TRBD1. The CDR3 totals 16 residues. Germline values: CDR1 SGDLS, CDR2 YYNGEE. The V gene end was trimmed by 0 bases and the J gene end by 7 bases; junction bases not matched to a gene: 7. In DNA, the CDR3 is TGTGCCAGCAGCGTAGATGGGCCAGGGGGAAATTCACCCCTCCACTTT. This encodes CASSVDGPGGNSPLHF.

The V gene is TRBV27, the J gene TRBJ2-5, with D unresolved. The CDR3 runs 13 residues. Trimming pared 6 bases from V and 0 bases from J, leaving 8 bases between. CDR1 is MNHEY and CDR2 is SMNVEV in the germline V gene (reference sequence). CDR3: CASSLIYQETQYF. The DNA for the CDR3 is TGTGCCAGCAGCCTAATTTACCAAGAGACCCAGTACTTC.

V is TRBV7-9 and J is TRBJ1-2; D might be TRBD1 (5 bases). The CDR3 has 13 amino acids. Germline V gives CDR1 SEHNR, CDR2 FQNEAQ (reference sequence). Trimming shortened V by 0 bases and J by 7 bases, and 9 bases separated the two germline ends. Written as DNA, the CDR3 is TGTGCCAGCAGCTTAGCGCTGGGACGTGGCTACACCTTC. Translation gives CASSLALGRGYTF.

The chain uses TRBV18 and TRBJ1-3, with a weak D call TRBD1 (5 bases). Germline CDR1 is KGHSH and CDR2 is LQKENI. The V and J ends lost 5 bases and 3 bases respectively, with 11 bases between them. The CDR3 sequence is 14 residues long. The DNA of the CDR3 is TGTGCCAGCTCATCCACAGGTTTTGGAAACACCATATATTTT. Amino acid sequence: CASSSTGFGNTIYF. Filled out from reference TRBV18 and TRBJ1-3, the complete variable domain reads NAGVMQNPRHLVRRRGQEARLRCSPMKGHSHVYWYRQLPEEGLKFMVYLQKENIIDESGMPKERFSAEFPKEGPSILRIQQVVRGDSAAYFCASSSTGFGNTIYFGEGSWLTVV.

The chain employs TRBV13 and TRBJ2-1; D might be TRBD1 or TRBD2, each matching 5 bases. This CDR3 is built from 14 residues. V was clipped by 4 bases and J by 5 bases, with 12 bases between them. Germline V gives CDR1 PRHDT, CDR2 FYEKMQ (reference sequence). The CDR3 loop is CASSSWTGHNEQFF. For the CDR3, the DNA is TGTGCCAGCAGCTCGTGGACGGGACACAATGAGCAGTTCTTC.

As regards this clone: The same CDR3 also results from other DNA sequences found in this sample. The CDR3 DNA is TGTGCCAGCAGCAGACTAGCGGGAGAAGGCAATGAGCAGTTCTTC. This sequence encodes CASSRLAGEGNEQFF. The chain carries TRBV6-2 or TRBV6-3 and TRBJ2-1, with TRBD2 identical over 12 bases. Trimming cost V 6 bases and J 6 bases; bases outside gene matches: 6. This CDR3 comprises 15 residues. CDR1 is MNHEY, CDR2 SVGEGT, per germline.